The clone carrying this T cell receptor (beta chain) was seen only a few times. Its target is unknown. This specimen belongs to a study of T cells in Graves' hyperthyroidism and ophthalmopathy. General study results and limits: Most thyroid clonotypes expanded above 0.001 were also detected in blood.

Pregnant or lactating patients were excluded, as were those with uncontrolled infection or other autoimmune disease. Diagnoses rested on clinical symptoms, serum thyroxine and TRAb, thyroid ultrasound and orbital computed tomography. Extraction of PBMCs used roughly 9.4 ml of fresh peripheral blood. Trimming left V 7 bases short and J 0 bases short, with 12 bases between. Germline V gene data show CDR1 as MNHNS and CDR2 as SASEGT. The CDR3 contains 14 residues. Amplified regions were TCR beta CDR3 sequences from RNA transcripts. HTBI primers drove first-round RT-PCR of the TCR CDR3. TCRdb processed the multiplex PCR reads anew with MiXCR; each CDR3 protein has one entry. The table records a few hundred thousand distinct CDR3 sequences, 20% to 25% of them present only once.

The material sequenced was blood. The TCR originated in a woman between 70 and 85 years old with Graves' ophthalmopathy. The J gene is TRBJ1-1, the V gene TRBV6-1, with D possibly TRBD1 on 6 matching bases. The CDR3, as DNA: TGTGCCAGCAAAGGGACAAGGATGAACACTGAAGCTTTCTTT. It specifies CASKGTRMNTEAFF.